Listed below are T cell receptor beta chains from one sample, sequenced in a study of blood T cells in healthy people across ages. TCRdb fed the 5' RACE reads into MiXCR, producing one record per CDR3 protein. The sample lists hundreds of thousands of distinct CDR3 sequences, more than 45% seen once, with roughly 12% in the top ten. Sample: blood. The receptor source for this set is a woman at least 80 years old in good health. The CDR3 runs from the conserved cysteine through the conserved F or W.

TRBJ2-5 TRBV20-1 15 CSARGAQNNQETQYF
- TRBV2 13 CASRREPHETQYF
TRBJ2-7 TRBV20-1 13 CSAAGQGVYEQYF
TRBJ2-3 TRBV10-3 11 CAITNTDTQYF
TRBJ2-5 TRBV29-1 15 CSVEDPGTGQETQYF
TRBJ2-5 TRBV5-1 13 CASSVVWWETQYF
TRBJ2-1 TRBV3-1 15 CASSQDPRTGTGQFF
TRBJ2-3 TRBV4-1 15 CASSPRGGQADTQYF
TRBJ2-3 TRBV10-3 16 CATEAPGLAGTDTQYF
TRBJ1-6 TRBV5-5 15 CASSFSRDYNSPLHF
TRBJ2-1 TRBV5-1 15 CASSRRTDSYNEQFF
TRBJ2-3 TRBV29-1 13 CSAIGRRTDTQYF
TRBJ2-1 TRBV20-1 15 CSARRDRSSYNEQFF
TRBJ1-4 TRBV7-9 14 CASSSARRPEKLFF
TRBJ2-5 TRBV20-1 10 CSAQKETQYF
TRBJ2-5 TRBV3-1 16 CASSLPGTGDGNEQYF
TRBJ1-6 TRBV20-1 17 CSASTGGVSSYNSPLHF
TRBJ2-3 TRBV12-3/TRBV12-4 14 CASSLLASTDTQYF
TRBJ2-5 TRBV20-1 15 CSARDGRDPQETQYF
- TRBV29-1 13 CSVTEQGRHEQYF
- TRBV7-8 15 CASSPPGQDNYEQYF
TRBJ2-1 TRBV20-1 17 CSATLLMSGTLSNEQFF
TRBJ2-3 TRBV7-9 16 CASSLALGRATDTQYF
TRBJ1-1 TRBV12-3/TRBV12-4 12 CASSLEGTEAFF
TRBJ2-7 TRBV27 16 CASRTTRLAEDYEQYF
TRBJ2-3 TRBV7-2 19 CASSSTGTNGEPLAGTQYF
TRBJ1-2 TRBV29-1 12 CSVVLGAGGYTF
TRBJ2-3 TRBV12-3/TRBV12-4 14 CASSRTGGADTQYF
TRBJ2-3 TRBV6-1 12 CASSDGWDTQYF
TRBJ2-1 TRBV7-2 15 CASSSGGAFFYEQFF
TRBJ1-2 TRBV5-5 15 CASSLGPGPNYGYTF